The next 18 T cell receptor beta chains were all read from a single sample in a study of T-cell memory formation after mild COVID-19. TCRdb reprocessed the 5' RACE reads with MiXCR, giving one entry per CDR3 protein. The sample has approximately 350,000 distinct CDR3 sequences, approximately 29% seen once. The specimen was PBMCs or a T cell subset sorted from them (not recorded which). Receptors originate from an adult woman who had mild COVID-19 (a few samples of this study predate the infection). Cell type and time point are not known.

The chain joins TRBV5-1 to TRBJ2-6, with 9 positions matching TRBD2. Germline CDR1 SGHRS, CDR2 YFSETQ. CDR3 length: 17 amino acids. The ends lost 0 bases at V and 0 bases at J; junction bases unmatched: 1. CDR3 residues: CASSLGGGASGANVLTF. CDR3 bases: TGCGCCAGCAGCTTGGGCGGGGGGGCCTCTGGGGCCAACGTCCTGACTTTC.

Relative to its sample, this clonotype is medium-sized. V and J are TRBV10-3 and TRBJ2-3; 9 bases agree with TRBD2. The V and J ends lost 0 bases and 6 bases, in that order; junction bases with no gene match: 10. Germline CDR1 and CDR2: ENHRY and SYGVKD. The CDR3 runs to 17 residues. CDR3 nucleotides: TGTGCCATCAGTGAGTCTGCACTAGCGGGTTGGCCTGATACGCAGTATTTT. Translating gives CAISESALAGWPDTQYF.

The genes are TRBV15 and TRBJ2-3; TRBD1 or TRBD2 may be the D gene (7 bases each). The germline CDR1 and CDR2 sequences are LNHNV and YYDKDF (reference sequence). This CDR3 is built from 17 residues. The V end was cut by 3 bases, the J end by 2 bases, with 18 bases between. Here the CDR3 DNA reads TGTGCCACCAGCAGTAACCAGGGGGAGGGAGACACAGATACGCAGTATTTT. The encoded protein is CATSSNQGEGDTDTQYF.

This clonotype has just a few counts. This sequence joins TRBV30 and TRBJ2-1; 11 positions agree with TRBD2. V lost 6 bases to trimming and J lost 2 bases; unmatched junction nucleotides: 6. Germline V gene data show CDR1 as GTSNPN and CDR2 as SVGIG (reference sequence). The CDR3 runs 15 residues. The CDR3 spells CACPGLAATYNEQFF. CDR3 nucleotide sequence: TGTGCCTGCCCGGGACTAGCGGCTACCTACAATGAGCAGTTCTTC.

The V call is TRBV7-6, the J call TRBJ2-1; the D call may be TRBD1 or TRBD2 (5 bases each). The V gene's germline CDR1 is SGHVS and CDR2 FNYEAQ. V was clipped by 1 base and J by 6 bases, with 13 bases between them. The CDR3 covers 15 residues. The CDR3 DNA is TGTGCCAGCAGCTTAGTAGAGGGACCTCTCAATGAGCAGTTCTTC. It codes for CASSLVEGPLNEQFF. Filled out from reference TRBV7-6 and TRBJ2-1, the complete variable domain reads GAGVSQSPRYKVTKRGQDVALRCDPISGHVSLYWYRQALGQGPEFLTYFNYEAQQDKSGLPNDRFSAERPEGSISTLTIQRTEQRDSAMYRCASSLVEGPLNEQFFGPGTRLTVL.

V is TRBV6-2 or TRBV6-3 and J is TRBJ2-3; possible D gene TRBD1, 5 bases. CDR3 size: 15 residues. The V and J ends lost 0 bases and 5 bases respectively, with 12 bases between them. Germline CDR1 MNHEY, CDR2 SVGEGT. In DNA, the CDR3 is TGTGCCAGCAGTTACTCGGGGCCCTCGGGAGATACGCAGTATTTT. It encodes CASSYSGPSGDTQYF.

In DNA, the CDR3 is TGTGCCAGCAGGGGTCCGGGACTAGGACGGAATGAGCAGTTCTTC. Its translation: CASRGPGLGRNEQFF. The chain has TRBV6-2 or TRBV6-3 and TRBJ2-1, with TRBD2 identical over 8 bases. V lost 6 bases and J lost 7; bases outside the gene matches: 11. The germline V gene encodes CDR1 MNHEY and CDR2 SVGEGT. The length of the CDR3 is 15 residues.

The rearrangement links TRBV2 to TRBJ1-2; tentatively, D is TRBD1 (5 bases). The CDR3 consists of 14 residues. The germline V gene has CDR1 SNHLY and CDR2 FYNNEI. V shed 8 bases and J shed 3 bases, with 16 bases lying between them. The CDR3 coding sequence is TGTGCCAGCGCGCCCCTCAGGGACGACTATGGCTACACCTTC. Translation: CASAPLRDDYGYTF.

This clonotype was found a few times. This sequence joins TRBV5-1 and TRBJ2-6; 9 bases line up with TRBD1. This CDR3 contains 16 residues. Germline lookup yields CDR1 SGHRS and CDR2 YFSETQ. Germline trimming cut 4 bases from V and 0 bases from J; bases unmatched to any gene: 2. Here the CDR3 DNA reads TGCGCCAGCAGCGGACAGGGGATCTCTGGGGCCAACGTCCTGACTTTC. Translation: CASSGQGISGANVLTF.

The chain recombines TRBV6-2 or TRBV6-3 with TRBJ2-7, with 7 bases identical to TRBD1. The CDR3 length is 16 residues. Trimming at V came to 2 bases and at J to 3 bases, leaving 10 bases not matched to a gene. Germline V gene lookup returns CDR1 MNHEY and CDR2 SVGEGT. CDR3: CASSYDPTGNVYEQYF. DNA for the CDR3: TGTGCCAGCAGTTACGACCCGACAGGGAACGTCTACGAGCAGTACTTC.

The chain uses TRBV7-8 and TRBJ2-1; D is undetermined. The CDR3 is 13 residues long. V lost 0 bases to trimming and J lost 9 bases, with 9 bases between them. Germline CDR1 SGHVS, CDR2 FQNEAQ. CDR3 loop: CASSLAGRVEQFF. The CDR3 region has the DNA TGTGCCAGCAGCTTAGCGGGTCGGGTTGAGCAGTTCTTC.

There are a few counts of this clonotype. V is TRBV3-1 and J is TRBJ1-3; D not resolved. Per the germline V gene, CDR1 is LGHDT and CDR2 is YNNKEL (reference sequence). CDR3 size: 16 residues. Between the trimmed V and J ends, which lost 5 bases and 0 bases, there was a span of 14 bases. The DNA for the CDR3 is TGTGCCAGCAGCTCCCGCGGGGTGGCCTCTGGAAACACCATATATTTT. This sequence encodes CASSSRGVASGNTIYF.

The rearrangement links TRBV15 to TRBJ2-7; 10 nucleotides agree with TRBD1. The CDR3 sequence is 14 residues long. The junction had 6 bases not matched to a gene; V was cut back by 6 bases and J by 4 bases. The germline gives CDR1 LNHNV, CDR2 YYDKDF (reference sequence). The CDR3 region has the DNA TGTGCCACCAGGGGGACAGGGGCTTTGTACGAGCAGTACTTC. Translating gives CATRGTGALYEQYF.

This chain links TRBV7-9 with TRBJ1-5, with no clear D. CDR3 length: 15 amino acids. The germline gives CDR1 SEHNR, CDR2 FQNEAQ (reference sequence). The V end was cut by 3 bases, the J end by 6 bases, with 15 bases between. The CDR3 DNA sequence: TGTGCCAGCAGCTTGGGATGGCCCTCGGGTCAGCCCCAGCATTTT. As protein: CASSLGWPSGQPQHF.

The chain uses TRBV4-1 and TRBJ2-3; 9 nucleotides agree with TRBD2. The germline V gene has CDR1 MGHRA and CDR2 YSYEKL. The CDR3 is 17 amino acids. V lost 3 bases, J lost 2 bases, and 9 bases stayed unmatched. The CDR3 protein is CASSQIIAGATTDTQYF. For the CDR3, the DNA is TGCGCCAGCAGCCAGATTATAGCGGGGGCCACCACAGATACGCAGTATTTT.

V and J are TRBV30 and TRBJ1-5; D unclear. V was shortened by 3 bases and J by 2 bases, with 11 bases between the two germline ends. This CDR3 has 14 amino acids. Per germline, CDR1 GTSNPN and CDR2 SVGIG (reference sequence). In nucleotides, the CDR3 is TGTGCCTGGAGAGAGGGATACGGCAATCAGCCCCAGCATTTT. Translation gives CAWREGYGNQPQHF.

In nucleotides, the CDR3 is TGTGCCAGCAGCTCCACCAGGACAGGGAGGGTTAATCAGCCCCAGCATTTT. It specifies CASSSTRTGRVNQPQHF. The chain employs TRBV7-8 and TRBJ1-5, with TRBD1 identical over 8 bases. Germline trimming cut 4 bases from V and 4 bases from J; bases unmatched to any gene: 12. This CDR3 comprises 17 residues. The germline CDR1 and CDR2 sequences are SGHVS and FQNEAQ.

This clonotype showed up many times. DNA for the CDR3: TGTGCCAGCAGCTTAGCGGGGGTGAACACCGGGGAGCTGTTTTTT. Translation gives CASSLAGVNTGELFF. This chain connects TRBV7-8 to TRBJ2-2, with D possibly being TRBD1 or TRBD2 (5 bases each). The ends were cut back, 0 bases at V and 1 base at J, with 6 bases in the middle. The CDR3 contains 15 residues. In germline, CDR1 is SGHVS, CDR2 FQNEAQ.